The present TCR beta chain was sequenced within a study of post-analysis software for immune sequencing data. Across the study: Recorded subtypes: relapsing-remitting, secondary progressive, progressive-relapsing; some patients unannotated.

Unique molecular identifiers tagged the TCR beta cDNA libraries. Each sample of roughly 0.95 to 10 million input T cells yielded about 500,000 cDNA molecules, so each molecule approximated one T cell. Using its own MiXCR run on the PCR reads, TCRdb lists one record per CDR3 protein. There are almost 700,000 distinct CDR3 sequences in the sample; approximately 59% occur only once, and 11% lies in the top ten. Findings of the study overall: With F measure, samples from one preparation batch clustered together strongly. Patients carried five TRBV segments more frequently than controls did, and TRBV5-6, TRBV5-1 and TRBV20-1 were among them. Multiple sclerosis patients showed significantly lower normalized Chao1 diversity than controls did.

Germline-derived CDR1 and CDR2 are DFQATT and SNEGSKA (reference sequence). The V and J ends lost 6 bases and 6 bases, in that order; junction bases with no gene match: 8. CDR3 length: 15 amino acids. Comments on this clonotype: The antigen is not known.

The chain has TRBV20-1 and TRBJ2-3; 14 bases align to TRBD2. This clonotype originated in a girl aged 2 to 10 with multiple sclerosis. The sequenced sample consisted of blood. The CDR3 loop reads CSAQTSGRVWDTQYF. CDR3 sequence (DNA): TGCAGTGCCCAGACTAGCGGGAGGGTGTGGGATACGCAGTATTTT.